These T cell receptor beta chains were read from a single sample in a study of metastatic and nonmetastatic thyroid tumors. TCRdb re-analyzed the PCR reads using MiXCR. The repertoire includes tens of thousands of clones, about 32% of them detected once, and 30% to 40% sits in the top ten. The sequencing sample was made of blood. The receptors were sampled from a female donor with papillary thyroid cancer or a benign thyroid nodule (not recorded which). Some clones in this sample may be carry-over from other donors' samples. The CDR3 runs from the conserved cysteine through the conserved F or W. A D gene is named only where the DNA matches it firmly. Only some rows state a clone size, as once, few, many or a class for expanded clones.

- | TRBJ1-1 | - | TRBV2 | CASSEEGLVLWVANTEAFF | TGTGCCAGCAGTGAAGAGGGGCTGGTGTTATGGGTGGCGAACACTGAAGCTTTCTTT
TRBD1 | TRBJ1-1 | - | TRBV28 | CPSSFPQGWSTEAFF | TGTCCCAGCAGTTTTCCACAGGGGTGGAGCACTGAAGCTTTCTTT
- | TRBJ2-2 | many | TRBV4-1 | CASSQEQLAYTGELFF | TGCGCCAGCAGCCAAGAACAGCTAGCATACACCGGGGAGCTGTTTTTT
TRBD1 | TRBJ1-2 | medium-sized | TRBV30 | CARHPGTGNGYTF | TGTGCCCGCCACCCCGGGACAGGGAATGGCTACACCTTC
TRBD1 | TRBJ1-1 | few | TRBV19 | CASSQDRDTEAFF | TGTGCCAGTAGTCAGGACAGGGACACTGAAGCTTTCTTT
- | TRBJ1-5 | few | TRBV28 | CASGPWGVGGGSNQPQHF | TGTGCCAGCGGTCCGTGGGGCGTGGGCGGGGGTAGCAATCAGCCCCAGCATTTT
TRBD1 | TRBJ2-7 | few | TRBV6-2/TRBV6-3 | CASSYSAGGSYEQYF | TGTGCCAGCAGTTACTCCGCAGGGGGCTCCTACGAGCAGTACTTC
- | TRBJ2-7 | many | TRBV7-9 | CASSTFGASYEQYF | TGTGCCAGCAGCACCTTCGGAGCTTCCTACGAGCAGTACTTC
- | TRBJ1-1 | many | TRBV10-3 | CAIRHSAGVDTEAFF | TGTGCCATCCGTCACTCGGCGGGTGTGGACACTGAAGCTTTCTTT
- | TRBJ2-7 | - | TRBV6-1 | CASSPGLLGYEQYF | TGTGCCAGCAGTCCGGGTCTATTGGGGTACGAGCAGTACTTC
TRBD1 | TRBJ1-5 | many | TRBV19 | CASSMRGQIDQPQHF | TGTGCCAGTAGTATGAGGGGACAGATCGATCAGCCCCAGCATTTT